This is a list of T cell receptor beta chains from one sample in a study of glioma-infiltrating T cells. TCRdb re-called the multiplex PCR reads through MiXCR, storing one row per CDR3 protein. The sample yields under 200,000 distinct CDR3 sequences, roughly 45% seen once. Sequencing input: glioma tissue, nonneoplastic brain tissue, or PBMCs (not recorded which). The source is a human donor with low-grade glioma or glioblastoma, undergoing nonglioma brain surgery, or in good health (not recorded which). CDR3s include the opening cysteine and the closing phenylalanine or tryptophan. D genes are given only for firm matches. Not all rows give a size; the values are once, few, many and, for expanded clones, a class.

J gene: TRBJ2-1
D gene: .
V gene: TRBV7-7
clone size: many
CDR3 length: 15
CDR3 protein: CASSALAGSGNEQFF
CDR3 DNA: TGTGCCAGCAGTGCTCTTGCGGGATCGGGGAATGAGCAGTTCTTC

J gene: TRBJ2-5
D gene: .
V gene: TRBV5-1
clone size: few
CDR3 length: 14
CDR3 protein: CASRIGLGTETQYF
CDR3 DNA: TGCGCCAGCAGGATTGGGTTGGGGACCGAGACCCAGTACTTC

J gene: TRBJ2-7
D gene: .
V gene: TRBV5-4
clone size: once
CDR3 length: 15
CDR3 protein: CASSLDVSPSREQYF
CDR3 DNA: TGTGCCAGCAGCTTGGACGTGTCCCCCTCTCGGGAGCAGTACTTC

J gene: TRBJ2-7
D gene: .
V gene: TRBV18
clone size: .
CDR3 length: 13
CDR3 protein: CASSPPVLNEQYF
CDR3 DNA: TGTGCCAGCTCACCACCGGTTTTGAACGAGCAGTACTTC

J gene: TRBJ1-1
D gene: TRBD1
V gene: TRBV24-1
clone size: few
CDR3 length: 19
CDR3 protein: CATRDRGSPWGFMNTEAFF
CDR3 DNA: TGTGCCACCCGGGACAGGGGAAGCCCGTGGGGTTTTATGAACACTGAAGCTTTCTTT

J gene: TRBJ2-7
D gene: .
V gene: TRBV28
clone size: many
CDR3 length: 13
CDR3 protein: CASRLLTGAEQYF
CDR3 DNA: TGTGCCAGCAGACTACTGACAGGCGCCGAGCAGTACTTC

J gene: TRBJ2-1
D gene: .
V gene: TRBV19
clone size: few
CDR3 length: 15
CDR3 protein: CATSKSPAARNEQFF
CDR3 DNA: TGTGCCACCTCTAAATCCCCCGCAGCAAGGAATGAGCAGTTCTTC

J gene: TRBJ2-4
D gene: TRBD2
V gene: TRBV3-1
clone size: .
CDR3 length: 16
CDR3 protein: CARSQGTSGRQNIQYF
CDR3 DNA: TGTGCCAGAAGCCAAGGGACTAGCGGGAGACAAAACATTCAGTACTTC

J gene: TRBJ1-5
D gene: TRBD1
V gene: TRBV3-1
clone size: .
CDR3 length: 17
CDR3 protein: CAISQRTGGGGRQPQHF
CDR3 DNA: TGTGCCATCAGCCAGAGGACAGGGGGCGGAGGGCGACAGCCCCAGCATTTT

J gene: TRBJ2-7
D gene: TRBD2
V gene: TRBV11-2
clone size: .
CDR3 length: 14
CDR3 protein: CASSPTSGRTGGYF
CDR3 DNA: TGTGCCAGCAGCCCGACTAGCGGGAGGACGGGTGGGTACTTC

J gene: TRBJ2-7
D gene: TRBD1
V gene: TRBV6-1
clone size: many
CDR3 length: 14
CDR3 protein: CASSRQGGTYEQYF
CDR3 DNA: TGTGCCAGCAGTAGACAGGGGGGGACCTACGAGCAGTACTTC

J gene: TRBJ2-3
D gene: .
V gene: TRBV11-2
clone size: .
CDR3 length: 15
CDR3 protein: CASSLNPVGGDTQYF
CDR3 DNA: TGTGCCAGCAGCTTAAATCCGGTGGGGGGAGATACGCAGTATTTT

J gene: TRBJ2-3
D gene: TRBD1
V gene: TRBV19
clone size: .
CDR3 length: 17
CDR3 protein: CASSSSPTGELNTEALF
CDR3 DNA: TGTGCCAGTAGTAGCTCTCCAACAGGGGAACTAAACACTGAAGCTTTATTT

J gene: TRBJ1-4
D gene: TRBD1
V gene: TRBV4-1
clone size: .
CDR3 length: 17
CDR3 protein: CASSLPGQAFTNEKLFF
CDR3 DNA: TGCGCCAGCAGCTTGCCTGGACAGGCATTCACTAATGAAAAACTGTTTTTT

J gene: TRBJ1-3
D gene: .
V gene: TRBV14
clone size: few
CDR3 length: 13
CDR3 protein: CASSQVAGNTIYF
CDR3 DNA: TGTGCCAGCAGCCAAGTCGCTGGAAACACCATATATTTT

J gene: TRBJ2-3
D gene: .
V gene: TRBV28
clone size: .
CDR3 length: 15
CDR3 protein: CASSVITGSTYTQYF
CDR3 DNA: TGTGCCAGCAGCGTCATTACCGGGAGCACATATACGCAGTATTTT

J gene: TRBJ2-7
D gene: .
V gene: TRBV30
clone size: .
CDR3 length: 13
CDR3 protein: CAWNKGSSYEQYF
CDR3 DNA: TGTGCCTGGAATAAGGGAAGCTCCTACGAGCAGTACTTC

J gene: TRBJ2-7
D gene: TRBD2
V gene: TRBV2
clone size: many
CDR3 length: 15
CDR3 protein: CASSSSGRVGYEQYF
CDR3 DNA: TGTGCCAGCAGTAGCAGCGGGAGGGTCGGATACGAGCAGTACTTC

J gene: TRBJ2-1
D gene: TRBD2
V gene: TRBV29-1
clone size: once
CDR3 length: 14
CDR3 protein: CSADRTSAYNEQFF
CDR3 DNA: TGCAGCGCGGATCGAACTAGCGCCTACAATGAGCAGTTCTTC

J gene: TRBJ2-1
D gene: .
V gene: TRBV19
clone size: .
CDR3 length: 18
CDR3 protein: CASSTPPGTYSSYNEQFF
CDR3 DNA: TGTGCCAGTAGTACCCCTCCCGGGACTTATAGCTCCTACAATGAGCAGTTCTTC

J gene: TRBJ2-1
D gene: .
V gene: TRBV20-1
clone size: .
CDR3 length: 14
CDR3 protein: CSAPRQPEYDEQFF
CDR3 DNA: TGCAGTGCCCCTAGACAACCCGAGTACGATGAGCAGTTCTTC

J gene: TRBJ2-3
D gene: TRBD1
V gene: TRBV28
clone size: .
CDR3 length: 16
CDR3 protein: CASSLSVGQVTDTQYF
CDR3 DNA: TGTGCCAGCAGTTTAAGTGTGGGACAGGTCACAGATACGCAGTATTTT

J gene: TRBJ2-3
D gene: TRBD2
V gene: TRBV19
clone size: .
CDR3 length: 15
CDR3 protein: CASSIGTSKADTQYF
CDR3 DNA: TGTGCCAGTAGTATCGGGACTAGTAAGGCAGATACGCAGTATTTT

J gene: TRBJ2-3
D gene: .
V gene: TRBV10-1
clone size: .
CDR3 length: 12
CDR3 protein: CASRGIADTQYF
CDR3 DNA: TGCGCCAGCAGGGGGATCGCAGATACGCAGTATTTT

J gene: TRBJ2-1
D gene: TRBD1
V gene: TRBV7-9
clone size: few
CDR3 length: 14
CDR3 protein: CASTEGAAYNEQFF
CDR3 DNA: TGTGCCAGCACCGAGGGGGCCGCCTACAATGAGCAGTTCTTC

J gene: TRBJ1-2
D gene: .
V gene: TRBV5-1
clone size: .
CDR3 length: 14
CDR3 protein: CASSQGETIYGYTF
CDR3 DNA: TGCGCCAGCAGCCAAGGGGAAACTATCTATGGCTACACCTTC

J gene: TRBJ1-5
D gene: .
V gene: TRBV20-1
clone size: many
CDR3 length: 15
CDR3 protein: CSARRDNYSNQPQHF
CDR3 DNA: TGCAGTGCACGCCGGGACAACTATAGCAATCAGCCCCAGCATTTT

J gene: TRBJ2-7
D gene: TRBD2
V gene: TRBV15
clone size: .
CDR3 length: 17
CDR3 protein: CATSRDIVAGGEEEQSF
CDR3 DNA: TGTGCCACCAGCAGAGACATCGTAGCGGGGGGCGAGGAAGAGCAGTCCTTC

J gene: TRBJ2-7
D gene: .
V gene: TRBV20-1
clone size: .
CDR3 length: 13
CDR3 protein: CSARRTNPYEQYF
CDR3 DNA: TGCAGTGCTCGACGGACTAACCCCTACGAGCAGTACTTC

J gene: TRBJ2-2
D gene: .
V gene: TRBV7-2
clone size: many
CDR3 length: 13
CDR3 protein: CASSQSNTGELFF
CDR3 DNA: TGTGCCAGCAGCCAAAGTAACACCGGGGAGCTGTTTTTT

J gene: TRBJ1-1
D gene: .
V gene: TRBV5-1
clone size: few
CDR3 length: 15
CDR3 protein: CASSAGRGFHSEAFF
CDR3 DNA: TGCGCCAGCAGCGCAGGTCGCGGCTTTCACTCTGAAGCTTTCTTT

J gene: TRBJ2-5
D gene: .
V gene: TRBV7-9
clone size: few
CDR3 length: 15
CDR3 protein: CASSPGGGPQETQYF
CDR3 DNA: TGTGCCAGCAGCCCCGGAGGGGGCCCCCAAGAGACCCAGTACTTC

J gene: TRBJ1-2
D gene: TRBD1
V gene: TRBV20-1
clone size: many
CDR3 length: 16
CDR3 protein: CSATGTGAKMLYGYTF
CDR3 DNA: TGCAGTGCAACCGGGACAGGGGCTAAGATGCTGTATGGCTACACCTTC

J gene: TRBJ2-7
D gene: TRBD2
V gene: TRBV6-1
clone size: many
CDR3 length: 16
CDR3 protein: CASRPRLAGGSYEQYF
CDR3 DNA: TGTGCCAGCAGACCTCGACTAGCGGGTGGGTCCTACGAGCAGTACTTC

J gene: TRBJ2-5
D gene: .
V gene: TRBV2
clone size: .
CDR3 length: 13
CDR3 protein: CASNREIQETQYF
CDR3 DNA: TGTGCCAGCAATAGGGAGATACAAGAGACCCAGTACTTC

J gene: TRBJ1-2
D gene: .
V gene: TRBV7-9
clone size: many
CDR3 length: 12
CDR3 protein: CASSLSSYGYTF
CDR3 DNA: TGTGCCAGCAGCCTAAGTTCGTATGGCTACACCTTC

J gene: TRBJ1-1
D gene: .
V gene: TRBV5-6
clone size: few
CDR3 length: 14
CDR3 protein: CASSLVRGPPEAFF
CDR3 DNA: TGTGCCAGCAGCTTGGTTCGAGGTCCGCCTGAAGCTTTCTTT

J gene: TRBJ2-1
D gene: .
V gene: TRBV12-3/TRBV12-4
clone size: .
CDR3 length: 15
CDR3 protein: CARSFQAGWGDEQFF
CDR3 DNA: TGTGCCAGAAGTTTTCAGGCGGGATGGGGTGATGAGCAGTTCTTC

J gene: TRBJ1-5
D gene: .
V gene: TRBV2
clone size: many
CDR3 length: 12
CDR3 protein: CASEVGNQPQHF
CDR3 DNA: TGTGCCAGTGAGGTAGGCAATCAGCCCCAGCATTTT

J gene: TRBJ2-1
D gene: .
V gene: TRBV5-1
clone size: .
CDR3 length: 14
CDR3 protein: CASSLSGDYNEQFF
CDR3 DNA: TGCGCCAGCAGCTTATCGGGAGACTACAATGAGCAGTTCTTC

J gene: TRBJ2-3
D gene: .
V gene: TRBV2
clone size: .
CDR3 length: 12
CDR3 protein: CASSESGDTQYF
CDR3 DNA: TGTGCCAGCAGTGAGTCGGGAGATACGCAGTATTTT

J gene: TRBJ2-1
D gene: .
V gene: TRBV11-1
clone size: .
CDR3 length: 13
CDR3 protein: CASGAGLNNEQFF
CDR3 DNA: TGTGCCAGCGGCGCGGGATTAAACAATGAGCAGTTCTTC

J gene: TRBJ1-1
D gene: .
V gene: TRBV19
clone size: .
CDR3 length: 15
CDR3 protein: CGSSALLRMNTEAFF
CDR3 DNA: TGTGGCAGTAGTGCGCTCCTCAGAATGAACACTGAAGCTTTCTTT

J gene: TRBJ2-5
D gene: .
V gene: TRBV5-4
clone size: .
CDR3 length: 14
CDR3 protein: CASSLEANKETQYF
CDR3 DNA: TGTGCCAGCAGCTTGGAGGCAAATAAAGAGACCCAGTACTTC

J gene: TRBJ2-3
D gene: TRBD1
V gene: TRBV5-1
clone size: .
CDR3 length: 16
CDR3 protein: CASSWIGQGSKDTQYF
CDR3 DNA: TGCGCCAGCAGCTGGATTGGACAGGGCAGCAAAGATACGCAGTATTTT

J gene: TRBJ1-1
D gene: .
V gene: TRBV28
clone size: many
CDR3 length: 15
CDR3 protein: CASSLTGNLNTEAFF
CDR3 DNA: TGTGCCAGCAGTTTAACCGGGAACCTGAACACTGAAGCTTTCTTT

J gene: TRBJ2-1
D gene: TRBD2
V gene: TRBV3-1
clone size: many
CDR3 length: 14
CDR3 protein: CASSPSGLHNEQFF
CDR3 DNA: TGTGCCAGCAGCCCCTCGGGACTACACAATGAGCAGTTCTTC

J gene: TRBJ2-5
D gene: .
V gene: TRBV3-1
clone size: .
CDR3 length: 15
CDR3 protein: CASSRSEYSQETQYF
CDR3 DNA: TGTGCCAGCAGCCGGTCCGAGTACAGCCAAGAGACCCAGTACTTC

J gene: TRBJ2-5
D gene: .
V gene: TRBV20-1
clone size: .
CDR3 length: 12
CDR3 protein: CSARVGQETRYF
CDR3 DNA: TGCAGTGCTAGAGTTGGACAAGAGACCCGGTACTTC

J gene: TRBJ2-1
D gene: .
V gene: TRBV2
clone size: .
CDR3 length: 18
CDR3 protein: CASSRDPPGGYSYNEQFF
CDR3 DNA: TGTGCCAGCAGTCGAGACCCTCCCGGGGGATATTCCTACAATGAGCAGTTCTTC

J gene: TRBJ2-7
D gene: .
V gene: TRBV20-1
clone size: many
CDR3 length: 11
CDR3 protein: CSARQDYEQYF
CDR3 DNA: TGCAGTGCTAGGCAGGACTACGAGCAGTACTTC

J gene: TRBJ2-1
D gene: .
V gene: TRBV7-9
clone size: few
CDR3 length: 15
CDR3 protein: CASSLNTLVYNEQFF
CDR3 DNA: TGTGCCAGCAGCTTAAACACCCTCGTCTACAATGAGCAGTTCTTC

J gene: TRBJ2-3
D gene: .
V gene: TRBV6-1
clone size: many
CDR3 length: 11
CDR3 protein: CASTSTDTQYF
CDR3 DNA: TGTGCCAGCACTTCTACAGATACGCAGTATTTT

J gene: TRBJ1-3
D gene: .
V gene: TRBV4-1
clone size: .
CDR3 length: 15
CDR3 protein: CASSPHRLSGNTIHF
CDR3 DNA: TGCGCCAGCAGCCCGCACAGGCTCTCTGGAAACACCATACATTTT

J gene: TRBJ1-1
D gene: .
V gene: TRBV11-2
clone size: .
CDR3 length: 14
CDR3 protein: CASSHGQMNTEAFF
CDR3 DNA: TGTGCCAGCAGCCACGGACAGATGAACACTGAAGCTTTCTTT

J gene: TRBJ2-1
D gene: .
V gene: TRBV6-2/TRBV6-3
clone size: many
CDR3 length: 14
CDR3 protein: CASSYSSASNEQFF
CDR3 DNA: TGTGCCAGCAGTTACTCATCGGCCTCCAATGAGCAGTTCTTC

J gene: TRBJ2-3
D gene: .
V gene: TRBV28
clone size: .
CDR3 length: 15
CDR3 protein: CASETEGGGTDTQYF
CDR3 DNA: TGTGCCAGTGAAACGGAGGGAGGAGGAACAGATACGCAGTATTTT

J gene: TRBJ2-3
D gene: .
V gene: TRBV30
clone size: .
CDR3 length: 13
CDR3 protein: CAWSATLKDTQYF
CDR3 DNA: TGTGCCTGGAGTGCGACACTGAAAGATACGCAGTATTTT